This TCR beta chain is from a study of breast tumors, draining lymph nodes, adjacent tissues. Study observations and caveats: Luminal-like breast cancer showed significantly higher tumor–nontumor repertoire similarity than basal-like.

To note about this clonotype: Its antigen is undetermined. Relative to the germline gene, one junction end is altered; a read error may explain this.

TCRdb itself ran the multiplex PCR reads through MiXCR, one entry per CDR3 protein. This sample has under 250,000 distinct CDR3 sequences; roughly 32% occur once, and the top ten carry approximately 1.5%. Breast cancer patients provided tissue from their axillary draining lymph nodes. CDR3 length equals 15 residues. Germline V gene data show CDR1 as SGHTA and CDR2 as FQGNSA. The sequencing input was axillary lymph node tissue. V is TRBV7-2 and J is TRBJ1-2; TRBD1 matches 8 bases. This receptor was taken from a female donor with breast cancer. Some clones in this sample may be carry-over from other donors' samples. The CDR3 loop is CASSPQGAQHDGYPF. For the CDR3, the DNA is TGTGCCAGCAGCCCTCAGGGGGCGCAGCACGATGGCTACCCCTTC.